This T cell receptor beta chain originates from a study of graft-versus-host responses after intestinal transplantation. A remark on this clone: What it binds is not known.

Assay used: immunoSEQ multiplex PCR; TCRdb lists only in-frame clones, some missing. The profile shows fewer than 85,000 clones, over 85% of them singletons. This CDR3 comprises 13 residues. Trimming took 2 bases from V and 4 from J, leaving 9 bases between them. The chain employs TRBV23-1 and TRBJ2-7; D unresolved. TRBV23-1 is an ORF, and what it does is uncertain. This TCR derives from a human donor who received an intestinal transplant. Sequenced material: unstimulated CD8+ T cells sorted from spleen or lymph node cells, taken before intestinal transplant. The CDR3 sequence: CASSQRLSYEQYF. Written as DNA, the CDR3 is TGCGCCAGCAGTCAACGCCTAAGTTACGAGCAGTACTTC.